This TCR beta chain was recorded in a study of T-cell memory formation after mild COVID-19. MiXCR, applied by TCRdb to the 5' RACE reads, yields one record per CDR3 protein. The data hold approximately 200,000 distinct CDR3 sequences, with approximately 16% observed a single time. This clonotype was seen more than once but under ten times. The antigen is not known. Study results and caveats: The main location of contracting CD4+ clones was CM and EM, and that of contracting CD8+ clones was EMRA.

The V and J ends lost 8 bases and 4 bases, in that order; junction bases with no gene match: 14. The CDR3 sequence is 15 residues long. Sequencing was performed on PBMCs or a T cell subset sorted from them (not recorded which). V and J are TRBV23-1 and TRBJ2-7; 7 bases are shared with TRBD1. TRBV23-1 is marked as an open reading frame, function uncertain. This TCR was sampled from an adult woman who had mild COVID-19 (a few samples of this study predate the infection). Cell type and time point are not known. The CDR3 loop reads CASFPDGTDLYEQYF. CDR3 coding DNA: TGCGCCAGCTTTCCTGACGGGACAGATCTGTACGAGCAGTACTTC.